These T cell receptor beta chains were read from a single sample in a study of T cells in Graves' hyperthyroidism and ophthalmopathy. TCRdb recomputed calls from the multiplex PCR reads with MiXCR, one row per CDR3 protein. Here the sample spans about 680,000 distinct CDR3 sequences, roughly a third being singletons. Sequencing used blood. The receptors were gathered from a woman in her forties with Graves' hyperthyroidism. The CDR3 runs from the conserved cysteine through the conserved F or W. A D gene is named only where the DNA matches it firmly. The listing skips clone size in some rows; elsewhere it reads once, few, many or a size class.

V	length	J	size	D	CDR3	DNA
TRBV6-5	14	TRBJ1-3	.	.	CASTDRGGGNTIYF	TGTGCCAGCACCGACCGGGGAGGTGGAAACACCATATATTTT
TRBV12-3/TRBV12-4	16	TRBJ2-7	few	TRBD2	CASSLASGLRVYEQYF	TGTGCCAGCAGTTTGGCTAGCGGGCTTAGGGTCTACGAGCAGTACTTC
TRBV10-2	13	TRBJ2-7	many	TRBD1	CASTRGPTYEQYF	TGCGCCAGCACCAGGGGGCCCACCTACGAGCAGTACTTC
TRBV20-1	15	TRBJ1-2	few	.	CSARDPREVNYGYTF	TGCAGTGCTAGAGACCCCAGGGAAGTTAACTATGGCTACACCTTC
TRBV29-1	12	TRBJ1-2	many	.	CSVAVSAYGYTF	TGCAGCGTTGCAGTCTCGGCCTATGGCTACACCTTC
TRBV20-1	15	TRBJ2-5	.	.	CSASRAHNSNQPQYF	TGCAGTGCTTCCCGGGCGCATAATAGCAATCAGCCCCAGTACTTC
TRBV7-9	16	TRBJ2-2	few	.	CASSLYPSPNTGELFF	TGTGCCAGCAGCTTATACCCCTCGCCGAACACCGGGGAGCTGTTTTTT
TRBV20-1	12	TRBJ2-5	.	.	CSAMGLATTQYF	TGCAGTGCTATGGGGCTAGCGACGACCCAGTACTTC
TRBV19	13	TRBJ2-7	many	.	CASSVADLYEQYF	TGTGCCAGTAGTGTTGCGGACCTCTACGAGCAGTACTTC
TRBV20-1	13	TRBJ1-1	few	TRBD1	CSATTGTGGSAFF	TGCAGTGCTACTACCGGGACAGGGGGTTCGGCTTTCTTT
TRBV5-1	15	TRBJ1-1	many	TRBD1	CASSYSGQSNTEAFF	TGCGCCAGCAGCTATTCGGGACAGTCGAACACTGAAGCTTTCTTT
TRBV7-8	14	TRBJ2-7	few	TRBD1	CASCPGTGPYEQYF	TGTGCCAGCTGCCCCGGGACAGGACCCTACGAGCAGTACTTC
TRBV20-1	14	TRBJ2-7	.	.	CSARDLTGSGEQYF	TGCAGTGCTAGAGATTTGACGGGGAGTGGCGAGCAGTACTTC
TRBV24-1	14	TRBJ1-2	many	.	CATSEGRANYGYTF	TGTGCCACCAGTGAAGGCAGGGCCAACTATGGCTACACCTTC
TRBV5-6	14	TRBJ1-1	.	.	CASSLRVGHTEAFF	TGTGCCAGCAGCTTGCGCGTGGGGCACACTGAAGCTTTCTTT
TRBV29-1	13	TRBJ2-2	many	.	CSVRPQNTGELFF	TGCAGCGTTCGACCACAGAACACCGGGGAGCTGTTTTTT
TRBV7-2	19	TRBJ1-1	many	TRBD1	CASSFYTPGQATMNTEAFF	TGTGCCAGCAGCTTCTACACCCCGGGACAGGCGACGATGAACACTGAAGCTTTCTTT
TRBV12-3/TRBV12-4	12	TRBJ1-1	.	TRBD1	CASRHPGQGAFF	TGTGCCAGCAGGCACCCGGGACAGGGAGCTTTCTTT
TRBV7-3	18	TRBJ2-7	few	TRBD1	CASSNAKAGTGEVGEQYF	TGTGCCAGCAGTAACGCAAAGGCCGGGACAGGGGAAGTCGGCGAGCAGTACTTC
TRBV7-2	14	TRBJ2-7	many	TRBD1	CASSGQGFSYEQYF	TGTGCCAGCAGCGGACAGGGTTTCTCCTACGAGCAGTACTTC
TRBV11-2	17	TRBJ2-7	once	TRBD2	CASSPGTSGAVPNEQYF	TGTGCCAGCAGTCCCGGGACTAGCGGGGCGGTCCCCAACGAGCAGTACTTC
TRBV7-8	15	TRBJ1-4	.	.	CASNQGTATNEKLFF	TGTGCCAGCAACCAAGGAACAGCAACTAATGAAAAACTGTTTTTT